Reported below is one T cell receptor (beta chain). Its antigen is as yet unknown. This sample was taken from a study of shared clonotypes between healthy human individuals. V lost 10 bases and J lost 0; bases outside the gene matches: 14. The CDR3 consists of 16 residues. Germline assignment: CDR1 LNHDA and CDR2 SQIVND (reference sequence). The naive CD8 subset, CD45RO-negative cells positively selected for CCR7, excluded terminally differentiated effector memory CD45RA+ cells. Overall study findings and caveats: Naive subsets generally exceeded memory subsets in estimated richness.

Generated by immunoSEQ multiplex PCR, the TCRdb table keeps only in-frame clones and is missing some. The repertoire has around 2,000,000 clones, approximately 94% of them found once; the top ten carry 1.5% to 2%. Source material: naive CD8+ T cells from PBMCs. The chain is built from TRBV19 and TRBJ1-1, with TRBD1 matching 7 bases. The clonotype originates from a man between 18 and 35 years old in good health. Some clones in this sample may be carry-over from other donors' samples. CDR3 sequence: CATSPLRGGMNTEAFF. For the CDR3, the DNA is TGTGCCACCAGCCCCCTCAGGGGGGGGATGAACACTGAAGCTTTCTTT.